These 13 T cell receptor beta chains originate from one sample sequenced in a study of persistence of HIV-infected CD4 T cells. The immunoSEQ assay was version 4, run in survey mode. The protocol was immunoSEQ multiplex PCR, while the TCRdb copy is restricted to in-frame clones and leaves out a portion. This sample yields 25,000 to 30,000 clones, of which about 80% are seen a single time; 0.65% to 0.85% belongs to the top ten. The stimulus was lysate of CMV-infected fibroblasts, around 9.3 ug/mL. CD40L-negative CD69-negative CD45RO-high memory CD4+ T cells were sorted as populations depleted of antigen-responding cells. These receptors are not linked to any known antigen. The material sequenced was CD4+ T cells sorted from PBMCs after 18-hour stimulation, taken from a patient who received antiretroviral therapy. The receptors here all came from an adult woman with HIV who was CMV-seropositive.

The CDR3 here is CASSLAVGFYGYTF. Here the CDR3 DNA reads TGCGCCAGCAGCTTGGCGGTCGGGTTCTATGGCTACACCTTC. The chain combines TRBV5-1 with TRBJ1-2; D is undetermined. This CDR3 region has 14 residues. From germline, CDR1 is SGHRS and CDR2 YFSETQ. V lost 0 bases to trimming and J lost 4 bases, with 10 bases between them.

This clone was counted only a few times. V and J are TRBV5-1 and TRBJ1-6; D is perhaps TRBD1 (6 bases). V was clipped by 7 bases and J by 7 bases, with 15 bases between them. Germline CDR1 is SGHRS and CDR2 is YFSETQ. The CDR3 covers 14 residues. The CDR3 region has the DNA TGCGCCAGCCGCCCTGGGGGCGCGAATTCACCCCTCCACTTT. This codes for CASRPGGANSPLHF. Complete variable domain (other parts from reference TRBV5-1 and TRBJ1-6): KAGVTQTPRYLIKTRGQQVTLSCSPISGHRSVSWYQQTPGQGLQFLFEYFSETQRNKGNFPGRFSGRQFSNSRSEMNVSTLELGDSALYLCASRPGGANSPLHFGNGTRLTVT.

This clone was counted a single time. J is TRBJ1-4 and V is TRBV5-1, with 9 nucleotides matching TRBD1. The CDR3 extends over 16 amino acids. The germline gives CDR1 SGHRS, CDR2 YFSETQ. J gave up 10 bases and V 1 base, and 11 bases lay outside the gene matches. The CDR3 coding sequence is TGCGCCAGCAGCTTGAACTCCGGGACAGGGAAAGGAAAACTGTTTTTT. Translated, it gives CASSLNSGTGKGKLFF.

The gene calls are TRBV5-8 and TRBJ2-3; TRBD2 matches 8 bases. Germline V gene sequence: CDR1 SGHTS, CDR2 YDEGEE. The CDR3 sequence is 15 residues long. Germline trimming cut 4 bases from V and 2 bases from J; bases unmatched to any gene: 6. This CDR3 is CASSPGTRDTDTQYF. DNA for the CDR3: TGTGCCAGCAGCCCCGGGACTAGGGACACAGATACGCAGTATTTT. The whole variable domain, remainder taken from reference TRBV5-8 and TRBJ2-3, is EAGVTQSPTHLIKTRGQQATLRCSPISGHTSVYWYQQALGLGLQFLLWYDEGEERNRGNFPPRFSGRQFPNYSSELNVNALELEDSALYLCASSPGTRDTDTQYFGPGTRLTVL.

The rearrangement uses TRBV2 and TRBJ2-3, with D perhaps TRBD1 or TRBD2 (5 bases each). V was cut by 4 bases and J by 7 bases, with 18 bases left in between. The germline CDR1 and CDR2 sequences are SNHLY and FYNNEI. The CDR3 consists of 15 residues. In DNA, the CDR3 is TGTGCCAGCAGTGCCGGGACGCCTCAGGGCAATACGCAGTATTTT. The encoded protein is CASSAGTPQGNTQYF.

This clone was counted between two and nine times. This chain connects TRBV4-1 to TRBJ2-3; 10 bases are a match to TRBD2. Germline assignment: CDR1 MGHRA and CDR2 YSYEKL. CDR3 size: 16 residues. Trimming took 5 bases from V and 5 from J; bases not matched to a gene: 10. The CDR3 sequence is CASSYRGAGGQDTQYF. CDR3 DNA: TGCGCCAGCAGCTACCGCGGAGCGGGGGGGCAAGATACGCAGTATTTT.

In this sample, this clone is medium-sized (0.01 to 0.1%). The chain couples TRBV9 to TRBJ1-1; no reliable D call. Trimming pared 1 base from V and 0 bases from J, leaving 4 bases between. The CDR3 is made up of 13 amino acids. Germline CDR1 is SGDLS and CDR2 is YYNGEE. CDR3 DNA: TGTGCCAGCAGCGTACAGGTGAACACTGAAGCTTTCTTT. Translation: CASSVQVNTEAFF.

The chain is built from TRBV18 and TRBJ2-7; 7 nucleotides align to TRBD1. With V trimmed by 2 bases and J by 5 bases, 3 bases remained unmatched. The CDR3 runs 13 residues. Germline lookup yields CDR1 KGHSH and CDR2 LQKENI. CDR3 sequence reads: CASSPTGENEQYF. The CDR3 region has the DNA TGTGCCAGCTCACCAACAGGGGAAAACGAGCAGTACTTC.

The V call is TRBV11-2, the J call TRBJ2-6; 7 bases agree with TRBD1. The CDR3 runs 19 residues. From germline, CDR1 is SGHAT and CDR2 FQNNGV. V shed 4 bases and J 0 bases; nucleotides not matched to a gene: 12. CDR3: CASSSPIKGATSGANVLTF. CDR3 nucleotide sequence: TGTGCCAGCAGCTCCCCCATAAAGGGGGCGACCTCTGGGGCCAACGTCCTGACTTTC.

The V and J genes are TRBV7-6 and TRBJ1-1; TRBD1 is a possible D gene (6 bases). This CDR3 has 14 amino acids. Between the trimmed V and J ends, which lost 5 bases and 5 bases, there was a span of 15 bases. Germline V gene data show CDR1 as SGHVS and CDR2 as FNYEAQ. The CDR3 DNA reads TGTGCCAGCAGCCAACAGGGAGTTCGAACTGAAGCTTTCTTT. It yields the protein CASSQQGVRTEAFF.

The table lists this clone with a few counts. This same CDR3 is encoded by further DNA sequences in the sample. The V and J genes are TRBV12-3 or TRBV12-4 and TRBJ1-2; no reliable D call. Between the trimmed V and J ends, which lost 7 bases and 2 bases, there was a span of 8 bases. The CDR3 length is 12 residues. The CDR3 is CASTSRNYGYTF. CDR3 DNA: TGTGCCAGCACGTCACGGAACTATGGCTACACCTTC.

This clone was recorded a few times. V is TRBV7-2 and J is TRBJ1-1; 8 positions agree with TRBD1. The CDR3 has 14 residues. Germline V lookup: CDR1 SGHTA, CDR2 FQGNSA. With V trimmed by 3 bases and J by 4 bases, 4 bases remained unmatched. The CDR3 spells CASSFTGGGTEAFF. In nucleotides, the CDR3 is TGTGCCAGCAGCTTCACAGGGGGTGGCACTGAAGCTTTCTTT.

The chain employs TRBV3-1 (or the pseudogene TRBV3-2) and TRBJ1-6; no clear D gene. Per the germline V gene, CDR1 is LGHDT and CDR2 is YNNKEL (reference sequence). V was cut by 5 bases and J by 7 bases, with 24 bases left in between. This CDR3 is built from 18 residues. The CDR3 region has the DNA TGTGCCAGCAGCTACGTTGCTCCCATTTCATACATCAATTCACCCCTCCACTTT. It translates to CASSYVAPISYINSPLHF.